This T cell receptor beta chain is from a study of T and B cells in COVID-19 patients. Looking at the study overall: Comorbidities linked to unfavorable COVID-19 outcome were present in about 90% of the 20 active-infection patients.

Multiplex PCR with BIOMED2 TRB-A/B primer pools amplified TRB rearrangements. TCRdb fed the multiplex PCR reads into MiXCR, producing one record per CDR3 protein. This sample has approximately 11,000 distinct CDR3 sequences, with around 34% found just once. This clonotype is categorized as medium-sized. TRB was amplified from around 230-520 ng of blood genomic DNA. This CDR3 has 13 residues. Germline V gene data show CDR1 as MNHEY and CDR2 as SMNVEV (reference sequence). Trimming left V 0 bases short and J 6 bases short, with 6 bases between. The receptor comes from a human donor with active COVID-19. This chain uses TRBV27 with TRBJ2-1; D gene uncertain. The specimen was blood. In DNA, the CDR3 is TGTGCCAGCAGTTTATCTAGGGCCAATGAGCAGTTCTTC. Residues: CASSLSRANEQFF.